This paragraph covers one TCR beta chain sequence. Its specificity is unknown. The data derive from a study of shared clonotypes between healthy human individuals. Germline V gene data show CDR1 as SEHNR and CDR2 as FQNEAQ (reference sequence). V shed 5 bases and J shed 12 bases, with 9 bases lying between them. CDR3 length equals 10 residues. Libraries were prepared by immunoSEQ multiplex PCR; TCRdb keeps only in-frame clonotypes and omits some of them. The data contain more than 2,000,000 clones, approximately 93% of them singletons. Study-wide results and limits: Among non-shared clonotypes, generation probabilities were lower than among those shared by all four donors. Naive subsets typically showed greater estimated richness than memory subsets. Across a few donors, naive CD4 shared roughly 5.2%, naive CD8 more than 3%, memory CD4 less than 2.5%, memory CD8 0.4%. Sequencing depth was predicted to influence how clonotypes are shared among donors.

Source material: naive CD4+ T cells from PBMCs. The subset here: CD45RA+ positively selected. The TCR was taken from a man between 18 and 29 years old in good health. Some clones in this sample may be carry-over from other donors' samples. This chain connects TRBV7-9 to TRBJ2-3; tentative D call: TRBD2 (7 bases). Here the CDR3 reads CASSPGGQYF. For the CDR3, the DNA is TGTGCCAGCAGCCCGGGGGGCCAGTATTTT.